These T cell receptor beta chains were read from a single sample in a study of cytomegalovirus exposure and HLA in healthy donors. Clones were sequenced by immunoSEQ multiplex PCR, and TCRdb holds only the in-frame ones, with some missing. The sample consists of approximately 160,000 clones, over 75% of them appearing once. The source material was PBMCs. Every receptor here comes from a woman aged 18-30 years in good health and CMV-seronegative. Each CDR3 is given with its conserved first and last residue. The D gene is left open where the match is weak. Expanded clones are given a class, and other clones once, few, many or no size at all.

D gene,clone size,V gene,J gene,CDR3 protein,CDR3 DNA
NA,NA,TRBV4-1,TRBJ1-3,CASSSRLRRGNTIYF,TGCGCCAGCAGCTCACGGCTGAGGCGGGGAAACACCATATATTTT
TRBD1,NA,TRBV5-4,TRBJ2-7,CASSLGQGVTYEQYF,TGTGCCAGCAGCCTCGGGCAGGGGGTCACCTACGAGCAGTACTTC
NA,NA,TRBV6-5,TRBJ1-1,CASSKSGAGITFF,TGTGCCAGCAGCAAGAGTGGGGCAGGGATCACTTTCTTT
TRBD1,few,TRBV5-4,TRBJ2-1,CASSREPGTGLHEQFF,TGTGCCAGCAGCCGGGAACCCGGGACAGGGTTACATGAGCAGTTCTTC
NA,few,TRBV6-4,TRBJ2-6,CASSESHSGANVLTF,TGTGCCAGCAGTGAATCCCACTCTGGGGCCAACGTCCTGACTTTC
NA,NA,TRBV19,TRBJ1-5,CASSILAPHQPQHF,TGTGCCAGTAGTATCTTGGCACCCCATCAGCCCCAGCATTTT
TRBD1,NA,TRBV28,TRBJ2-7,CASRTGGAYEQYF,TGTGCCAGCAGAACAGGGGGCGCCTACGAGCAGTACTTC
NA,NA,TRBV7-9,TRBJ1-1,CASSLGLGGAKNTEAFF,TGTGCCAGCAGCTTAGGGCTAGGCGGGGCAAAGAACACTGAAGCTTTCTTT
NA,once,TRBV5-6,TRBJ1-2,CASSRKNDFYGYTF,TGTGCCAGCAGCCGTAAAAACGACTTCTATGGCTACACCTTC
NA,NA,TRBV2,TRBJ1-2,CASIPEWAGRGYGYTF,TGTGCCAGCATCCCCGAATGGGCAGGGAGGGGGTATGGCTACACCTTC
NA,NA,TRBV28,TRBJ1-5,CASNDRPNQPQHF,TGTGCCAGCAACGACAGACCCAATCAGCCCCAGCATTTT
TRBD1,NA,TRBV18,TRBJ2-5,CASSHRDSVPQYF,TGTGCCAGCTCGCACCGGGACAGTGTCCCCCAGTACTTC
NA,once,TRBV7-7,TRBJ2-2,CASSLGGLSLNTGELFF,TGTGCCAGCAGCTTAGGGGGGCTTTCCTTGAACACCGGGGAGCTGTTTTTT
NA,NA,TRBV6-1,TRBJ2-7,CASGQTRSDGQYF,TGTGCCAGCGGACAGACGCGCTCGGATGGGCAGTACTTC
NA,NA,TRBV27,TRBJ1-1,CASSLRGGENTEAFF,TGTGCCAGCAGTTTAAGGGGGGGTGAGAACACTGAAGCTTTCTTT
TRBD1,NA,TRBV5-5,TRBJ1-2,CASSLEAGGRIGGYTF,TGTGCCAGCAGCTTGGAGGCAGGGGGACGGATTGGCGGCTACACCTTC
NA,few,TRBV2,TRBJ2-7,CASIPQGWAYEQYF,TGTGCCAGCATACCTCAGGGATGGGCCTACGAGCAGTACTTC
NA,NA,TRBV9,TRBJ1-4,CASSPGYEKLFF,TGTGCCAGCAGCCCGGGGTACGAAAAACTGTTTTTT
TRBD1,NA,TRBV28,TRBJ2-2,CASSTDRVNTGELFF,TGTGCCAGCAGTACAGACAGGGTTAACACCGGGGAGCTGTTTTTT
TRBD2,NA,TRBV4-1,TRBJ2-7,CASSQDLGREGGGFYEQYF,TGCGCCAGCAGCCAAGATCTAGGGCGGGAGGGTGGGGGATTCTACGAGCAGTACTTC
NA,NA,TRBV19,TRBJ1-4,CASSIIFGQASEKLFF,TGTGCCAGTAGTATTATTTTTGGGCAGGCAAGCGAAAAACTGTTTTTT
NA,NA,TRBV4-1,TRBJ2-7,CASSQDTLAGEKYF,TGCGCCAGCAGCCAAGATACCCTAGCAGGGGAGAAGTACTTC
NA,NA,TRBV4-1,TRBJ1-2,CASSQGSPANYGYTF,TGCGCCAGCAGCCAAGGGTCACCGGCTAACTATGGCTACACCTTC
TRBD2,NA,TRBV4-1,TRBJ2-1,CASSQTVLAGGGEQFF,TGCGCCAGCAGCCAAACAGTACTAGCGGGAGGAGGTGAGCAGTTCTTC
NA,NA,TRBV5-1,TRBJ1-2,CASSAGIYGYTF,TGCGCCAGCAGCGCAGGGATCTATGGCTACACCTTC
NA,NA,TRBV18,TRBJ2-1,CASSPSPAAEQFF,TGTGCCAGCTCACCGAGCCCGGCGGCTGAGCAGTTCTTC
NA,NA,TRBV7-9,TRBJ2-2,CASSLNGNTGELFF,TGTGCCAGCAGCTTAAACGGGAACACCGGGGAGCTGTTTTTT
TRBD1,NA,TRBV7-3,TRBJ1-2,CASSLTTGSRGYTF,TGTGCCAGCAGCTTGACGACAGGGTCTCGGGGCTACACCTTC
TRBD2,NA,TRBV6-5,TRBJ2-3,CASTAGGGDTQYF,TGTGCCAGCACGGCGGGAGGCGGGGATACGCAGTATTTT
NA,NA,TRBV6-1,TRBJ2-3,CASSERASTDTQYF,TGTGCCAGCAGTGAGAGAGCTAGCACAGATACGCAGTATTTT
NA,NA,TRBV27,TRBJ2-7,CASSLIMRSKTYEQYF,TGTGCCAGCAGTTTAATCATGCGGAGTAAGACCTACGAGCAGTACTTC
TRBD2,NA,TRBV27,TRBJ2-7,CASSSGGTSGAPYEQYF,TGTGCCAGCAGTTCGGGGGGCACTAGCGGGGCACCCTACGAGCAGTACTTC
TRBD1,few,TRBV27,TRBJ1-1,CASSISKTGIAEAFF,TGTGCCAGCTCGATTTCTAAGACAGGGATCGCTGAAGCTTTCTTT
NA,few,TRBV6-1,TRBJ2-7,CASSLEGRNYEQYF,TGTGCCAGCAGTTTGGAGGGACGGAACTACGAGCAGTACTTC
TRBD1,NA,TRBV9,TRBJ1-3,CASSVGQGSGNTIYF,TGTGCCAGCAGCGTCGGACAGGGGTCGGGAAACACCATATATTTT
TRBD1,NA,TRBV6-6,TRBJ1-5,CASSYGTGGPQPQHF,TGTGCCAGCAGTTACGGGACAGGGGGCCCTCAGCCCCAGCATTTT
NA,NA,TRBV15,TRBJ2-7,CATSRDWGSGGGSYEQYF,TGTGCCACCAGCAGAGATTGGGGGTCGGGGGGCGGCTCCTACGAGCAGTACTTC
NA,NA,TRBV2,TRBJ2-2,CASSESGYTGELFF,TGTGCCAGCAGTGAAAGCGGGTACACCGGGGAGCTGTTTTTT
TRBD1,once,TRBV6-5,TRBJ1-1,CASSYSTGANTEAFF,TGTGCCAGCAGTTACTCAACAGGGGCGAACACTGAAGCTTTCTTT
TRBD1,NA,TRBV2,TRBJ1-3,CASSGAVQGRYSGNTIYF,TGTGCCAGCAGTGGAGCCGTACAGGGGCGCTACTCTGGAAACACCATATATTTT
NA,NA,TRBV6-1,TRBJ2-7,CASRAGTGRSYEQYF,TGTGCCAGCAGAGCTGGCACAGGAAGGTCCTACGAGCAGTACTTC
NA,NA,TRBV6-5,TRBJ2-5,CASNRGLLNKETQYF,TGTGCCAGCAATCGCGGGCTCCTAAACAAAGAGACCCAGTACTTC
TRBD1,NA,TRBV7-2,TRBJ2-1,CASSSGGQGAGNEQFF,TGTGCCAGCAGCTCTGGGGGGCAGGGGGCAGGCAATGAGCAGTTCTTC
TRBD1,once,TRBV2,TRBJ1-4,CASSVRGTGNEKLFF,TGTGCCAGCAGTGTGCGCGGGACAGGGAATGAAAAACTGTTTTTT
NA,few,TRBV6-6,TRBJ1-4,CASSPPGGELEKLFF,TGTGCCAGCAGTCCCCCGGGGGGCGAGTTGGAAAAACTGTTTTTT
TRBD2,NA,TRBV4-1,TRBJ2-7,CASSQETLAGGGAHEQYF,TGCGCCAGCAGCCAAGAAACGCTAGCGGGAGGAGGTGCGCACGAGCAGTACTTC
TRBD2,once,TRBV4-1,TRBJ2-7,CASSQETGGLPNEQYF,TGTGCCAGCAGCCAAGAAACGGGAGGCCTTCCTAACGAGCAGTACTTC
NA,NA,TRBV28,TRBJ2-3,CASNVEVLGTQYF,TGTGCCAGCAATGTTGAGGTCCTCGGTACGCAGTATTTT
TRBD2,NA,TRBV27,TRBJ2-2,CASSFYSGGPGTGELFF,TGTGCCAGCAGTTTTTACAGCGGGGGGCCGGGCACCGGGGAGCTGTTTTTT
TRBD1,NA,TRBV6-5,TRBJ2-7,CASSKLGTGGEQYF,TGTGCCAGCAGTAAACTCGGGACAGGGGGCGAGCAGTACTTC
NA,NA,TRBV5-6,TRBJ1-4,CASSSLTETNEKLFF,TGTGCCAGCAGCTCCCTCACAGAAACTAATGAAAAACTGTTTTTT